What follows are 18 T cell receptor beta chains derived from one specimen sequenced in a study of long-term antiretroviral therapy in people with HIV. Survey level was the resolution at which the v3.0 immunoSEQ assay ran. Clones were read by immunoSEQ multiplex PCR, and TCRdb kept only the in-frame ones, dropping some. Of 30,000 or so clones detected, approximately 74% appear once; the ten largest clones hold roughly 3.5%. Material: unsorted PBMCs, obtained 3 years after starting antiretroviral therapy. Every receptor here comes from a man over 45 with HIV.

CDR3 DNA sequence: TGTGCCAGCAGCTTAGACTCAGGGGGCGGTGGCTACACCTTC. It encodes CASSLDSGGGGYTF. J is TRBJ1-2 and V is TRBV7-9; 8 bases fit TRBD1. Losses at the gene ends were 1 base for V and 7 bases for J; bases not matched to a gene: 5. The CDR3 has 14 residues. Per the germline V gene, CDR1 is SEHNR and CDR2 is FQNEAQ (reference sequence).

The chain carries TRBV7-6 and TRBJ2-3; D may match TRBD1 or TRBD2 (5 bases each). CDR3 size: 12 residues. CDR1 and CDR2 (germline): SGHVS, FNYEAQ. The V end lost 5 bases, the J end lost 14 bases, and 17 bases lay between the germline ends. CDR3 amino acids: CASSPFGTIRYF. Written as DNA, the CDR3 is TGTGCCAGCAGCCCGTTCGGGACCATTCGGTATTTT.

The CDR3 region has the DNA TGCGCCAGCAGCGCCGGGCACTTTGGAGAGACCCAGTACTTC. Translated, it gives CASSAGHFGETQYF. The V gene is TRBV10-1, the J gene TRBJ2-5; D is unresolved. CDR3 length: 14 residues. V lost 6 bases and J lost 4, with 15 bases in between. Germline V gene data show CDR1 as WNHNN and CDR2 as SYGVQD (reference sequence).

V and J are TRBV4-1 and TRBJ2-3; 7 nucleotides match TRBD1. This CDR3 contains 16 residues. Germline V gene sequence: CDR1 MGHRA, CDR2 YSYEKL. Trimming at V came to 1 base and at J to 5 bases, leaving 9 bases not matched to a gene. The CDR3 region has the DNA TGCGCCAGCAGCCAAGCTCCGGGACAGACCTTAGATACGCAGTATTTT. Translated, it gives CASSQAPGQTLDTQYF.

The chain has TRBV9 and TRBJ1-3; D might be TRBD1 (6 bases). The CDR3 length is 16 residues. Germline V lookup: CDR1 SGDLS, CDR2 YYNGEE. The germline V and J ends were trimmed by 4 bases and 0 bases, with 14 bases remaining between them. The CDR3 loop is CASSPRGGTSGNTIYF. The CDR3 DNA sequence: TGTGCCAGCAGCCCCCGTGGGGGCACCTCTGGAAACACCATATATTTT.

This rearrangement joins TRBV18 to TRBJ2-2; the D is unclear. Germline CDR1 reads KGHSH; CDR2 reads LQKENI. With 5 bases removed from V and 6 bases from J, the gap between germline ends came to 7 bases. The CDR3 covers 12 residues. The CDR3 DNA follows: TGTGCCAGCTCATATACAGCCGGGGAGCTGTTTTTT. This codes for CASSYTAGELFF.

This clone was seen a handful of times. The chain uses TRBV27 and TRBJ1-6; D unclear. CDR3 length equals 14 residues. Germline lookup yields CDR1 MNHEY and CDR2 SMNVEV (reference sequence). The germline V and J ends were trimmed by 10 bases and 4 bases, with 14 bases remaining between them. For the CDR3, the DNA is TGTGCCACCAAGGCGGCACAGTATAATTCACCCCTCCACTTT. Translating it yields CATKAAQYNSPLHF.

The chain recombines TRBV28 with TRBJ2-7; D perhaps matches TRBD2 (5 bases). V dropped 5 bases and J dropped 3 bases, with 14 bases sitting between them. The CDR3 spans 14 residues. Germline assignment: CDR1 MDHEN and CDR2 SYDVKM. The CDR3 sequence: CASSRGGLGYEQYF. The CDR3 DNA follows: TGTGCCAGCAGTCGAGGAGGATTGGGCTACGAGCAGTACTTC.

The chain has TRBV7-9 and TRBJ1-2; 8 bases align to TRBD1. The CDR3 totals 14 residues. In germline, CDR1 is SEHNR, CDR2 FQNEAQ (reference sequence). Trimming took 5 bases from V and 4 from J; bases not matched to a gene: 6. In nucleotides, the CDR3 is TGTGCCAGCAGCCTTGACAGGGGTGGCTATGGCTACACCTTC. This translates into CASSLDRGGYGYTF.

The chain links TRBV27 to TRBJ2-3, with D possibly matching TRBD1 (6 bases). The CDR3 has 15 residues. Germline loops: CDR1 MNHEY, CDR2 SMNVEV (reference sequence). Trimming took off 2 bases at V and 4 bases at J, with 13 bases between the two ends. The CDR3 sequence: CASSLGAGASDTQYF. In DNA, the CDR3 is TGTGCCAGCAGTTTAGGGGCAGGGGCGTCAGATACGCAGTATTTT.

This clone has only a few counts. The chain employs TRBV28 and TRBJ1-1; a weak D match, TRBD1 (6 bases). Germline V lookup: CDR1 MDHEN, CDR2 SYDVKM. V dropped 7 bases and J dropped 1 base, with 19 bases sitting between them. The CDR3 has 16 residues. CDR3 residues: CASTPGGSQGNTEAFF. In DNA form, the CDR3 reads TGTGCCAGCACCCCCGGGGGCAGTCAGGGGAACACTGAAGCTTTCTTT. Looking up the rest from reference TRBV28 and TRBJ1-1 gives the full variable domain: DVKVTQSSRYLVKRTGEKVFLECVQDMDHENMFWYRQDPGLGLRLIYFSYDVKMKEKGDIPEGYSVSREKKERFSLILESASTNQTSMYLCASTPGGSQGNTEAFFGQGTRLTVV.

V and J are TRBV28 and TRBJ1-4, with a possible D match to TRBD1 (6 bases). The CDR3 is 14 residues long. Germline CDR1 reads MDHEN; CDR2 reads SYDVKM. V was clipped by 3 bases and J by 8 bases, with 13 bases between them. This CDR3 reads CASSLGRGREKLFF. CDR3 bases: TGTGCCAGCAGTTTGGGCAGGGGAAGGGAAAAACTGTTTTTT.

The J gene is TRBJ1-3, the V gene TRBV6-5, with 10 bases matching TRBD1. The CDR3 spans 15 residues. Per the germline V gene, CDR1 is MNHEY and CDR2 is SVGAGI. The trim removed 4 bases at V and 8 bases at J, leaving 8 bases unmatched. This chain's CDR3 is CASSSGGTGVDTIYF. The DNA for the CDR3 is TGTGCCAGCAGTTCTGGCGGGACAGGGGTAGACACCATATATTTT.

The chain combines TRBV5-4 with TRBJ2-3; D gene ambiguous. The CDR3 totals 14 residues. Germline V gives CDR1 SGHNT, CDR2 YYREEE (reference sequence). V lost 2 bases to trimming and J lost 1 base, with 8 bases between them. CDR3 protein: CASSLRSGTDTQYF. The DNA of the CDR3 is TGTGCCAGCAGCTTACGAAGTGGCACAGATACGCAGTATTTT.

The genes are TRBV27 and TRBJ2-2; D may be TRBD2 (6 bases). Between the trimmed V and J ends, which lost 1 base and 3 bases, there was a span of 12 bases. There are 16 residues in the CDR3. Germline V gives CDR1 MNHEY, CDR2 SMNVEV (reference sequence). This CDR3 reads CASSLWVADYTGELFF. The DNA for the CDR3 is TGTGCCAGCAGTTTATGGGTAGCGGACTACACCGGGGAGCTGTTTTTT.

This chain uses TRBV21-1 with TRBJ2-7; the tabulated D call, TRBD1, remains unverified against the DNA. TRBV21-1 is a pseudogene. The CDR3 totals 15 residues. The CDR3 protein is CASSKDSGPSKEQYF. CDR3 DNA: TGTGCCAGCAGCAAAGATTCAGGCCCCTCGAAGGAGCAGTACTTC.

This clone has a handful of counts. V usage is TRBV20-1 and J usage is TRBJ2-7; D is undetermined. The CDR3 has 11 amino acids. V was shortened by 2 bases and J by 3 bases, with 5 bases between the two germline ends. From germline, CDR1 is DFQATT and CDR2 SNEGSKA (reference sequence). For the CDR3, the DNA is TGCAGTGCTAGAAAGGACTACGAGCAGTACTTC. Translating gives CSARKDYEQYF.

This chain uses TRBV7-2 with TRBJ2-2; 8 bases fit TRBD2. This CDR3 has 15 amino acids. In germline, CDR1 is SGHTA, CDR2 FQGNSA. The V segment lost 6 bases and the J segment 4 bases; nucleotides outside the gene matches: 7. The CDR3 region is CASRPSGTSTGELFF. DNA for the CDR3: TGTGCCAGCAGGCCCAGCGGGACTAGCACCGGGGAGCTGTTTTTT.